This T cell receptor beta chain came from a study of T-cell reconstitution after alpha-beta-depleted transplantation in children. Preparation of the TCRbeta library used unique molecular identifiers. TCRdb reprocessed the PCR reads with MiXCR, giving one entry per CDR3 protein. The sample yields under 350,000 distinct CDR3 sequences, approximately 9.6% seen once. V was clipped by 1 base and J by 1 base; unmatched bases: 2. Germline V CDR1 and CDR2: SGDLS, YYNGEE. This CDR3 has 15 amino acids. This clonotype was seen a handful of times. V gene TRBV9 combines with J gene TRBJ2-1, with TRBD1 identical over 7 bases. Sequences were derived from PBMCs from the stem cell graft donor, sampled from the stem cell graft. The TCR comes from a human donor who donated a stem cell graft to a child with SCID. The CDR3 nucleotides read TGTGCCAGCAGCGTAACAGGGGAATCCTACAATGAGCAGTTCTTC. Protein sequence: CASSVTGESYNEQFF.